The source of this TCR beta chain is a study of blood T cell repertoires in COVID-19. Study-wide context: COVID-19 samples from acute and convalescent phases originated in the United States, Italy and Spain.

The junction had 5 bases not matched to a gene; V was cut back by 2 bases and J by 4 bases. The length of the CDR3 is 16 residues. CDR1 and CDR2 (germline): KGHDR, SFDVKD. As processed by the authors: The authors estimated nucleated cell counts from reference gene primer amplification. Assay used: immunoSEQ multiplex PCR; TCRdb lists only in-frame clones, some missing. The V and J calls and clone size come from that table; D and trimming were worked out from the DNA. The data contain about 490,000 clones, 70% to 90% of them singletons. The chain employs TRBV24-1 and TRBJ2-2, with TRBD1 identical over 8 bases. The sequenced sample was peripheral blood. The sequence was obtained from a human donor in a cohort sampled during active COVID-19. CDR3 bases: TGTGCCACCAGTGATTCCCCAGGGGGCGTCACCGGGGAGCTGTTTTTT. The encoded protein is CATSDSPGGVTGELFF.